Following are 17 T cell receptor beta chains from one sample sequenced in a study of blood T cell repertoires in COVID-19. Assay: immunoSEQ multiplex PCR; the TCRdb copy retains only in-frame clones and omits some. The data contain some 130,000 clones, 80% to 90% of them singletons. Source material: peripheral blood. The receptors were sampled from a middle-aged man with active or convalescent COVID-19.

The chain carries TRBV7-2 and TRBJ1-4; 7 bases align to TRBD1. The CDR3 length is 14 residues. Germline assignment: CDR1 SGHTA and CDR2 FQGNSA. After removal of 5 bases from V and 5 bases from J, the junction contained 5 bases not matched to a gene. DNA of the CDR3: TGTGCCAGCAGCCCGGGACAGCAAAATGAAAAACTGTTTTTT. Encoded protein: CASSPGQQNEKLFF.

The chain is built from TRBV10-1 and TRBJ2-7; 9 bases align to TRBD1. The trim removed 6 bases at V and 5 bases at J, leaving 5 bases unmatched. CDR1 WNHNN and CDR2 SYGVQD come from the germline V gene (reference sequence). The CDR3 is 13 amino acids. CDR3 in DNA: TGCGCCAGCAGCACGGGACAGGGTAACGAGCAGTACTTC. Protein sequence: CASSTGQGNEQYF.

J is TRBJ1-6 and V is TRBV3-1 (or the pseudogene TRBV3-2); weak D call: TRBD1 (6 bases). CDR3 length: 17 amino acids. V shed 4 bases and J shed 9 bases, with 22 bases lying between them. Germline CDR1 and CDR2: LGHDT and YNNKEL (reference sequence). The CDR3 region is CASSPQSSGTSRSPLHF. As DNA, the CDR3 is TGTGCCAGCAGCCCACAATCTTCCGGGACAAGTCGTTCACCCCTCCACTTT.

The chain recombines TRBV6-1 with TRBJ1-1; D unclear. Trimming pared 3 bases from V and 5 bases from J, leaving 10 bases between. This CDR3 contains 13 residues. The V gene's germline CDR1 is MNHNS and CDR2 SASEGT. The chain's CDR3 is CASSDDLRTEAFF. DNA of the CDR3: TGTGCCAGCAGTGACGATTTGAGAACTGAAGCTTTCTTT.

This clone was found once. This sequence joins TRBV29-1 and TRBJ2-7, with D hard to call. Germline CDR1 reads SQVTM; CDR2 reads ANQGSEA. The CDR3 has 15 residues. The V end lost 6 bases, the J end lost 0 bases, and 18 bases lay between the germline ends. The CDR3 DNA is TGCAGCGTGATCTCTGGGTGGGCGAGCTCCTACGAGCAGTACTTC. Translating it yields CSVISGWASSYEQYF.

This clone was counted once. This sequence joins TRBV5-1 and TRBJ1-2; 7 bases match TRBD1. The CDR3 length is 15 residues. Germline CDR1 reads SGHRS; CDR2 reads YFSETQ. Trimming at V came to 4 bases and at J to 0 bases, leaving 6 bases not matched to a gene. CDR3 DNA: TGCGCCAGCAGCGAGCGACAGGGCTCTAACTATGGCTACACCTTC. Its translation: CASSERQGSNYGYTF. The full variable domain, with the rest looked up from reference TRBV5-1 and TRBJ1-2, is KAGVTQTPRYLIKTRGQQVTLSCSPISGHRSVSWYQQTPGQGLQFLFEYFSETQRNKGNFPGRFSGRQFSNSRSEMNVSTLELGDSALYLCASSERQGSNYGYTFGSGTRLTVV.

The chain is built from TRBV5-4 and TRBJ2-3; 12 bases align to TRBD1. Germline assignment: CDR1 SGHNT and CDR2 YYREEE (reference sequence). The ends lost 2 bases at V and 5 bases at J; junction bases unmatched: 6. The CDR3 runs 16 residues. In DNA form, the CDR3 reads TGTGCCAGCAGCTTCGAGGGGGACAGGGGGCGAGATACGCAGTATTTT. It codes for CASSFEGDRGRDTQYF. Supplemented by reference TRBV5-4 and TRBJ2-3, the full variable domain reads ETGVTQSPTHLIKTRGQQVTLRCSSQSGHNTVSWYQQALGQGPQFIFQYYREEENGRGNFPPRFSGLQFPNYSSELNVNALELDDSALYLCASSFEGDRGRDTQYFGPGTRLTVL.

V and J are TRBV10-3 and TRBJ1-3; TRBD1 agrees at 8 bases. V was clipped by 4 bases and J by 3 bases; unmatched bases: 2. This CDR3 contains 14 residues. Germline V gene data show CDR1 as ENHRY and CDR2 as SYGVKD. The CDR3 here is CAISGDRHGNTIYF. CDR3 DNA: TGTGCCATCAGTGGGGACAGGCATGGAAACACCATATATTTT.

The V call is TRBV5-5, the J call TRBJ2-7; TRBD1 aligns across 10 bases. Per germline, CDR1 SGHKS and CDR2 YYEKEE (reference sequence). Trimming took 4 bases from V and 4 from J; bases not matched to a gene: 5. The CDR3 has 14 amino acids. The CDR3 coding sequence is TGTGCCAGCAGCCCAGGACAGGGGGGATACGAGCAGTACTTC. Amino acid sequence: CASSPGQGGYEQYF.

The chain carries TRBV27 and TRBJ1-6; D is perhaps TRBD1 (5 bases). V lost 6 bases and J 0 bases, leaving 15 bases between the germline ends. Germline loops: CDR1 MNHEY, CDR2 SMNVEV (reference sequence). This CDR3 comprises 17 residues. The CDR3 DNA sequence: TGTGCCAGCAGGAGCCGGGACTCTAGCTCCTATAATTCACCCCTCCACTTT. It codes for CASRSRDSSSYNSPLHF.

This clone appeared once. This chain joins TRBV27 and TRBJ1-6; D is perhaps TRBD1 (6 bases). V was clipped by 5 bases and J by 13 bases, with 21 bases between them. This CDR3 is 15 amino acids long. Germline V CDR1 and CDR2: MNHEY, SMNVEV (reference sequence). The CDR3 nucleotides are TGTGCCAGCAGTAGCCAACCGGGACACCTCGCCCCCCTCCACTTT. Translated, it gives CASSSQPGHLAPLHF.

The rearrangement joins TRBV7-9 to TRBJ2-5; no reliable D call. Trimming removed 2 bases at V and 5 bases at J, with 9 bases between. The CDR3 has 13 amino acids. The germline V gene encodes CDR1 SEHNR and CDR2 FQNEAQ (reference sequence). The CDR3 sequence: CASSLSGGETQYF. CDR3 DNA sequence: TGTGCCAGCAGCTTATCGGGTGGGGAGACCCAGTACTTC.

This clone was seen once. The V and J genes are TRBV19 and TRBJ1-4; the D gene is possibly TRBD1 (5 bases). The CDR3 length is 15 residues. Trimming removed 4 bases at V and 3 bases at J, with 12 bases between. Germline V gene sequence: CDR1 LNHDA, CDR2 SQIVND (reference sequence). CDR3 in amino acids: CASSRGRGSNEKLFF. The CDR3 DNA sequence: TGTGCCAGTAGTAGAGGAAGGGGCTCTAATGAAAAACTGTTTTTT.

The chain is built from TRBV5-5 and TRBJ2-7; perhaps TRBD1 as D (6 bases). With 1 base removed from V and 6 bases from J, the gap between germline ends came to 20 bases. CDR1 and CDR2 (germline): SGHKS, YYEKEE (reference sequence). This CDR3 is 16 amino acids long. DNA for the CDR3: TGTGCCAGCAGCTTGACACAGGGCCCTCTCCTAGGCGAGCAGTACTTC. It specifies CASSLTQGPLLGEQYF.

The chain is built from TRBV27 and TRBJ2-2; D uncertain. This CDR3 is built from 13 residues. CDR1 is MNHEY and CDR2 is SMNVEV in the germline V gene (reference sequence). Trimming shortened V by 6 bases and J by 2 bases, and 7 bases separated the two germline ends. This CDR3 reads CASRQYNTGELFF. CDR3 DNA sequence: TGTGCCAGCAGACAGTATAACACCGGGGAGCTGTTTTTT.

This clone has a single count. This chain links TRBV28 with TRBJ2-7; D uncertain. This CDR3 contains 13 residues. Per germline, CDR1 MDHEN and CDR2 SYDVKM. V was pared by 2 bases and J by 2 bases, with 7 bases between. The chain's CDR3 is CASSLPGTYEQYF. DNA of the CDR3: TGTGCCAGCAGTTTACCAGGAACCTACGAGCAGTACTTC.

This clone was recorded only once. This chain uses TRBV27 with TRBJ1-6; 9 positions agree with TRBD1. The ends lost 2 bases at V and 6 bases at J; junction bases unmatched: 8. Per the germline V gene, CDR1 is MNHEY and CDR2 is SMNVEV (reference sequence). The CDR3 consists of 17 residues. DNA for the CDR3: TGTGCCAGCAGTTTAGAGGGGACAGGGTTAAGTAATTCACCCCTCCACTTT. Amino acids: CASSLEGTGLSNSPLHF.